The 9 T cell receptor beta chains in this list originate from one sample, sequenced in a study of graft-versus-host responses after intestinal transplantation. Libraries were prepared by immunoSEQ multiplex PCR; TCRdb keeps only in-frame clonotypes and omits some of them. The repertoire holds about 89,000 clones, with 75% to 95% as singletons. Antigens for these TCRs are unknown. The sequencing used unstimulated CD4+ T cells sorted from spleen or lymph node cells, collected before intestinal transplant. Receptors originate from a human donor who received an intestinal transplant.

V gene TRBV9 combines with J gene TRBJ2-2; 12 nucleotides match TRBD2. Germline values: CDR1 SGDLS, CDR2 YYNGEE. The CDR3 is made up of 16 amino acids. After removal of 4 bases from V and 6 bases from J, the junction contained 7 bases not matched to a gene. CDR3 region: CASSQTGLAGPGELFF. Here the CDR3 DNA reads TGTGCCAGCAGCCAAACGGGACTAGCGGGCCCCGGGGAGCTGTTTTTT.

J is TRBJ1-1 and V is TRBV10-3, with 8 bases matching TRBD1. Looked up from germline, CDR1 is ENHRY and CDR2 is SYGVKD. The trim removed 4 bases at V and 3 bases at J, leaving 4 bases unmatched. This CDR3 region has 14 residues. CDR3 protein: CAISGDRYDTEAFF. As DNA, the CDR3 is TGTGCCATCAGTGGGGACAGGTATGACACTGAAGCTTTCTTT.

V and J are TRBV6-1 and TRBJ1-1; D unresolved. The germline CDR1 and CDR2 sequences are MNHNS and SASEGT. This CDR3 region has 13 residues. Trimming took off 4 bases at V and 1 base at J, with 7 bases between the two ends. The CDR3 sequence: CASSVRENTEAFF. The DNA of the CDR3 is TGTGCCAGCAGTGTAAGAGAGAACACTGAAGCTTTCTTT.

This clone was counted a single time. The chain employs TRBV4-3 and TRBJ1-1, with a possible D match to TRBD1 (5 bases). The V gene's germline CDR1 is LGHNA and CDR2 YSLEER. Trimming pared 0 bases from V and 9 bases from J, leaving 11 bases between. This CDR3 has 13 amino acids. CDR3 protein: CASSQEGGGKAFF. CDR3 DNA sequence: TGCGCCAGCAGCCAAGAGGGGGGGGGAAAAGCTTTCTTT.

CDR3 loop: CASSQEWRGHTGELFF. The DNA of the CDR3 is TGCGCCAGCAGCCAAGAATGGAGGGGGCACACCGGGGAGCTGTTTTTT. The chain is built from TRBV4-3 and TRBJ2-2; the D gene is possibly TRBD1 (7 bases). This CDR3 has 16 amino acids. The V and J ends lost 0 bases and 3 bases respectively, with 11 bases between them. CDR1 and CDR2 (germline): LGHNA, YSLEER.

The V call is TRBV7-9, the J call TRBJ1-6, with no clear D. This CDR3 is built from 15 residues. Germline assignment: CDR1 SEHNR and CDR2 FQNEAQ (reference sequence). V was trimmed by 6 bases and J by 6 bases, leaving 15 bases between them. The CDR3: CASSRTLEGNSPLHF. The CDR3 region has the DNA TGTGCCAGCAGTCGAACTCTGGAGGGTAATTCACCCCTCCACTTT. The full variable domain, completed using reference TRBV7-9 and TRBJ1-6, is DTGVSQNPRHKITKRGQNVTFRCDPISEHNRLYWYRQTLGQGPEFLTYFQNEAQLEKSRLLSDRFSAERPKGSFSTLEIQRTEQGDSAMYLCASSRTLEGNSPLHFGNGTRLTVT.

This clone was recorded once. This CDR3 reads CASSYGRVRNQPQHF. The CDR3 region has the DNA TGTGCCAGCAGTTACGGCAGGGTAAGAAATCAGCCCCAGCATTTT. The chain is built from TRBV6-6 and TRBJ1-5; weak D call: TRBD1 (5 bases). The CDR3 loop spans 15 amino acids. The V and J ends lost 2 bases and 4 bases respectively, with 12 bases between them. Germline CDR1 MNHNY, CDR2 SVGAGI (reference sequence).

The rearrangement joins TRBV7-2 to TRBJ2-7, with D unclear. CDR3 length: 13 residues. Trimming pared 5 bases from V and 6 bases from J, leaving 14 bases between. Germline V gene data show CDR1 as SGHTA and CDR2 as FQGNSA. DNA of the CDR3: TGTGCCAGCAGCCGACAAGTATCATCCGAGCAGTACTTC. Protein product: CASSRQVSSEQYF.

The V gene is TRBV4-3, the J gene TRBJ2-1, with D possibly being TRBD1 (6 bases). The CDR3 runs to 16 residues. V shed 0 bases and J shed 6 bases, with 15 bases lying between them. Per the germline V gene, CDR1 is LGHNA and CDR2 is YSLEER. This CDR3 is CASSQDRVGGRNEQFF. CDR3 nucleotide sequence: TGCGCCAGCAGCCAAGACAGGGTAGGGGGTCGCAATGAGCAGTTCTTC.